This T cell receptor (beta chain) was identified during a study of T-cell memory formation after mild COVID-19. Overall study: Largely donor-specific sequence clusters came from two donors.

One entry per CDR3 protein results from TCRdb running MiXCR on the 5' RACE reads. Of around 450,000 distinct CDR3 sequences detected, more than 20% appear once; the ten largest clones hold 8.8%. The length of the CDR3 is 15 residues. The V end was cut by 1 base, the J end by 1 base, with 10 bases between. In germline, CDR1 is LNHNV, CDR2 YYDKDF (reference sequence). This clonotype was sampled from an adult woman who had mild COVID-19 (a few samples of this study predate the infection). Cell type and time point are not known. The source material was PBMCs or a T cell subset sorted from them (not recorded which). This chain uses TRBV15 with TRBJ2-5, with D tentatively TRBD2 (6 bases). The CDR3, as DNA: TGTGCCACCAGCAGAGCATTTAGCGGCCAAGAGACCCAGTACTTC. This codes for CATSRAFSGQETQYF.